The clone carrying this TCR beta chain has more than one count but fewer than ten. Its antigen is unidentified. This CDR3 contains 15 residues. V dropped 5 bases and J dropped 1; count of bases not matched to a gene: 7. CDR1 is MNHNS and CDR2 is SASEGT in the germline V gene. This sample is drawn from a study of response to subunit inactivated influenza vaccine. Findings and caveats of the study: The authors put forward the suggestion that each seasonal influenza vaccination may bring in only a limited number of new T cells.

TCRdb processed the RT-PCR reads anew with MiXCR; each CDR3 protein has one entry. Of 550,000 to 800,000 distinct CDR3 sequences in the sample, about 15% were seen once. This TCR came from a man aged 50-59 years who received an inactivated influenza vaccine. The starting material was PBMCs from blood, obtained 11 to 12 days after vaccination. The V call is TRBV6-1, the J call TRBJ1-2; 7 nucleotides match TRBD1. The CDR3, as DNA: TGTGCCAGCAGTAAGACAGGGACGAGTAACTATGGCTACACCTTC. Protein product: CASSKTGTSNYGYTF.